This is a list of T cell receptor beta chains from one sample in a study of blood T cell repertoires in COVID-19. This table comes from immunoSEQ multiplex PCR, and its TCRdb copy is limited to in-frame clones, with some not included. The data hold approximately 300,000 clones, with around 84% observed a single time. What was sequenced was PBMCs or T cells enriched from blood (not recorded which). Receptors originate from a woman between 18 and 29 years old who had recovered from COVID-19. Each CDR3 is given with its conserved first and last residue. A D gene is named only where the DNA matches it firmly. Expanded clones get a size class; other rows say once, few or many, or leave the size out.

J: TRBJ2-2
D: TRBD2
V: TRBV4-1
size: NA
DNA: TGCGCCAGCAGCCAATGGGGGGGCACCGGGGAGCTGTTTTTT
CDR3: CASSQWGGTGELFF

J: TRBJ1-6
D: NA
V: TRBV5-1
size: NA
DNA: TGCGCCAGCAGCTTGGTGGTCCGTACTGGAACTCTCGGGATTAATTCACCCCTCCACTTT
CDR3: CASSLVVRTGTLGINSPLHF

J: TRBJ1-2
D: TRBD1
V: TRBV30
size: NA
DNA: TGTGCCTGGAGGTCCCAGGGGGCGCAAGGCTACACCTTC
CDR3: CAWRSQGAQGYTF

J: TRBJ2-7
D: TRBD1
V: TRBV10-3
size: once
DNA: TGTGCCATCAGTGAAGGGACAGGGGGCCTTGCTACCTCCTACGAGCAGTACTTC
CDR3: CAISEGTGGLATSYEQYF

J: TRBJ1-4
D: TRBD1
V: TRBV6-5
size: once
DNA: TGTGCCAGCAGTTACTCATGGACAGGGCAAGAAAAACTGTTTTTT
CDR3: CASSYSWTGQEKLFF

J: TRBJ1-5
D: NA
V: TRBV7-2
size: NA
DNA: TGTGCCAGCAGCTTCGGGGACCGGGGGGGGAAAAATCAGCCCCAGCATTTT
CDR3: CASSFGDRGGKNQPQHF

J: TRBJ1-4
D: TRBD1
V: TRBV5-1
size: once
DNA: TGCGCCAGCAGCGCCGCCGGGACAGGGCGTGAAAAACTGTTTTTT
CDR3: CASSAAGTGREKLFF

J: TRBJ1-1
D: TRBD1
V: TRBV7-3
size: once
DNA: TGTGCCAGCAGCTTGACAGGGGACGGCGACACTGAAGCTTTCTTT
CDR3: CASSLTGDGDTEAFF

J: TRBJ2-7
D: NA
V: TRBV27
size: NA
DNA: TGTGCCAGCAGCCCCTGGCCATCCTACGAGCAGTACTTC
CDR3: CASSPWPSYEQYF

J: TRBJ1-2
D: NA
V: TRBV29-1
size: NA
DNA: TGCAGCGTTGATTCAGGTCAGGACTATGGCTACACCTTC
CDR3: CSVDSGQDYGYTF

J: TRBJ1-1
D: TRBD1
V: TRBV28
size: NA
DNA: TGTGCCAGCAGCCCCGGGGACAGGGAATGGGACACTGAAGCTTTCTTT
CDR3: CASSPGDREWDTEAFF

J: TRBJ2-7
D: NA
V: TRBV14
size: NA
DNA: TGTGCCAGCAGCCAATCCAGCGGAACCTACGAGCAGTACTTC
CDR3: CASSQSSGTYEQYF

J: TRBJ1-4
D: NA
V: TRBV12-5
size: few
DNA: TGTGCTAGTGGGAATCGGGGAACGGCAACTAATGAAAAACTGTTTTTT
CDR3: CASGNRGTATNEKLFF

J: TRBJ1-5
D: NA
V: TRBV19
size: few
DNA: TGTGCCAGTAGTACCACCGGGACACCGAGCAATCAGCCCCAGCATTTT
CDR3: CASSTTGTPSNQPQHF

J: TRBJ1-4
D: TRBD1
V: TRBV24-1
size: NA
DNA: TGTGCCACCAGTGAGGGGACAGGGGGTAATGAAAAACTGTTTTTT
CDR3: CATSEGTGGNEKLFF

J: TRBJ2-4
D: NA
V: TRBV30
size: NA
DNA: TGTGCCTGGGCCGGAAACATTCAGTACTTC
CDR3: CAWAGNIQYF

J: TRBJ1-1
D: NA
V: TRBV29-1
size: NA
DNA: TGCAGCGTTGAAGTGGGGGGCACTGAAGCTTTCTTT
CDR3: CSVEVGGTEAFF

J: TRBJ2-5
D: TRBD1
V: TRBV5-1
size: NA
DNA: TGCGCCAGCAGCTTGGCCCCTGGCGGGACAGGGAGGGAGACCCAGTACTTC
CDR3: CASSLAPGGTGRETQYF

J: TRBJ1-6
D: NA
V: TRBV27
size: NA
DNA: TGTGCCAAGGGGAACAGGGTGTTAAATTCACCCCTCCACTTT
CDR3: CAKGNRVLNSPLHF

J: TRBJ1-2
D: TRBD1
V: TRBV3-1/TRBV3-2
size: NA
DNA: TGTGCCAGCAGCCCAACGGGACAGGGGGTATATGGCTACACCTTC
CDR3: CASSPTGQGVYGYTF

J: TRBJ1-2
D: NA
V: TRBV5-4
size: NA
DNA: TGTGCCAGCAGCCGGGACTCTGGCTACACCTTC
CDR3: CASSRDSGYTF

J: TRBJ1-3
D: NA
V: TRBV6-5
size: NA
DNA: TGTGCCAGCAGTTACTCGGGAGTCTCTGGAAACACCATATATTTT
CDR3: CASSYSGVSGNTIYF

J: TRBJ1-1
D: NA
V: TRBV5-5
size: NA
DNA: TGTGCCAGCAGCTTTGGGGAGGGCAGGGTTGGTACTGAAGCTTTCTTT
CDR3: CASSFGEGRVGTEAFF

J: TRBJ1-1
D: NA
V: TRBV10-1
size: NA
DNA: TGCGCCAGCTCTCCAGGGTTGGACACTGAAGCTTTCTTT
CDR3: CASSPGLDTEAFF

J: TRBJ1-1
D: TRBD1
V: TRBV5-1
size: NA
DNA: TGCGCCAGCAGCTTGGGGGGACAGGGTAGGCCCACTGAAGCTTTCTTT
CDR3: CASSLGGQGRPTEAFF

J: TRBJ2-7
D: TRBD1
V: TRBV29-1
size: NA
DNA: TGCAGCGTGGGGACAGACGCCGGCGGGCAGTACTTC
CDR3: CSVGTDAGGQYF

J: TRBJ2-7
D: TRBD2
V: TRBV5-1
size: NA
DNA: TGCGCCAGCAGCGAGCTAGCGGGAGGCTACAAGCAGTACTTC
CDR3: CASSELAGGYKQYF

J: TRBJ1-1
D: NA
V: TRBV28
size: NA
DNA: TGTGCCAGCAGTCCTCCTACAGAGAACACTGAAGCTTTCTTT
CDR3: CASSPPTENTEAFF

J: TRBJ2-7
D: TRBD2
V: TRBV3-1/TRBV3-2
size: NA
DNA: TGTGCCAGCAGCCCGTCGGGACTACTCTACGAGCAGTACTTC
CDR3: CASSPSGLLYEQYF

J: TRBJ2-6
D: NA
V: TRBV12-2
size: NA
DNA: TGTGCAAGTCGCAGGAGGGCCGGGGCCAACGTCCTGACTTTC
CDR3: CASRRRAGANVLTF

J: TRBJ1-1
D: NA
V: TRBV2
size: NA
DNA: TGTGCCAGCAGGGTGCAATACACAGGGAACACTGAAGCTTTCTTT
CDR3: CASRVQYTGNTEAFF

J: TRBJ2-1
D: TRBD2
V: TRBV29-1
size: NA
DNA: TGCAGCGTTAAAACTAGCGGGGTCTACAATGAGCAGTTCTTC
CDR3: CSVKTSGVYNEQFF

J: TRBJ2-1
D: TRBD2
V: TRBV3-1/TRBV3-2
size: NA
DNA: TGTGCCAGCAGCCATTTCGCGGGGGACCACAATGAGCAGTTCTTC
CDR3: CASSHFAGDHNEQFF

J: TRBJ1-1
D: NA
V: TRBV5-4
size: NA
DNA: TGTGCCAGCAGCCAGGGATGGAACACTGAAGCTTTCTTT
CDR3: CASSQGWNTEAFF

J: TRBJ2-7
D: NA
V: TRBV13
size: few
DNA: TGTGCCAGCAGCAGAAGACAGGAAGTGTCCTACGAGCAGTACTTC
CDR3: CASSRRQEVSYEQYF

J: TRBJ2-5
D: TRBD1
V: TRBV12-5
size: NA
DNA: TGTGCTAGTGGTTTCTCAGACAGGGTCGGGACCCAGTACTTC
CDR3: CASGFSDRVGTQYF

J: TRBJ1-2
D: TRBD1
V: TRBV27
size: NA
DNA: TGTGCCAGCAGAAGGCGGGACAGGCGAGGGGGCTATGGCTACACCTTC
CDR3: CASRRRDRRGGYGYTF

J: TRBJ2-7
D: TRBD1
V: TRBV14
size: NA
DNA: TGTGCCAGCAGCACCCTGGGACAGGGGTCTTACGAGCAGTACTTC
CDR3: CASSTLGQGSYEQYF

J: TRBJ1-5
D: TRBD1
V: TRBV13
size: NA
DNA: TGTGCCAGCAGCGTAGGGGGCGGCAATCAGCCCCAGCATTTT
CDR3: CASSVGGGNQPQHF

J: TRBJ2-7
D: NA
V: TRBV9
size: NA
DNA: TGTGCCAGCAGCGTAGAATGGGGGGTCCTCTACGAGCAGTACTTC
CDR3: CASSVEWGVLYEQYF

J: TRBJ2-1
D: NA
V: TRBV19
size: NA
DNA: TGTGCCAGTAGTATTAACGGGGGGCCCCAAAATGAGCAGTTCTTC
CDR3: CASSINGGPQNEQFF

J: TRBJ1-2
D: NA
V: TRBV15
size: once
DNA: TGTGCCACCAGCAGTTATTACAGAGTCTATGGCTACACCTTC
CDR3: CATSSYYRVYGYTF

J: TRBJ1-1
D: NA
V: TRBV2
size: NA
DNA: TGTGCCAGCAGTGATGGCAGGGATTTAAGTGAAGCTTTCTTT
CDR3: CASSDGRDLSEAFF

J: TRBJ1-1
D: NA
V: TRBV29-1
size: NA
DNA: TGCAGCGTTGAAGAGTGGGCAAACACTGAAGCTTTCTTT
CDR3: CSVEEWANTEAFF

J: TRBJ2-3
D: NA
V: TRBV18
size: NA
DNA: TGTGCCAGCTCAGGGGGCCGAGGACTGGATGAATTAGCGGATACGCAGTATTTT
CDR3: CASSGGRGLDELADTQYF

J: TRBJ1-6
D: TRBD1
V: TRBV5-1
size: few
DNA: TGCGCCAGCACCCCCGGAGCGACAGGGGATTCACCCCTCCACTTT
CDR3: CASTPGATGDSPLHF

J: TRBJ2-1
D: TRBD1
V: TRBV10-3
size: once
DNA: TGTGCCATCAGTGAGTCCGGGGGACAGGGGGCGAGGAATGAGCAGTTCTTC
CDR3: CAISESGGQGARNEQFF

J: TRBJ1-2
D: NA
V: TRBV6-5
size: NA
DNA: TGTGCCAGCATCACGGGGGGGAACTATGGCTACACCTTC
CDR3: CASITGGNYGYTF

J: TRBJ1-2
D: NA
V: TRBV13
size: NA
DNA: TGTGCCAGCAGCTTATTAGGGGGGACTAAAGGTACAACCGAATATGGCTACACCTTC
CDR3: CASSLLGGTKGTTEYGYTF

J: TRBJ1-1
D: NA
V: TRBV7-6
size: NA
DNA: TGTGCCAGCAGCTTTAGGTGGGAGAGACCGAACACTGAAGCTTTCTTT
CDR3: CASSFRWERPNTEAFF

J: TRBJ1-1
D: NA
V: TRBV12-3/TRBV12-4
size: NA
DNA: TGTGCCAGCAGTTCGGGGGGGGTCTCTGAAGCTTTCTTT
CDR3: CASSSGGVSEAFF

J: TRBJ2-7
D: NA
V: TRBV5-4
size: NA
DNA: TGTGCCAGCAGCTTGGTTGGGGGCCTCAACGAGCAGTACTTC
CDR3: CASSLVGGLNEQYF

J: TRBJ1-4
D: TRBD1
V: TRBV2
size: NA
DNA: TGTGCCAGCATCTTACAGGGGGCAGTCAGTGAAAAACTGTTTTTT
CDR3: CASILQGAVSEKLFF